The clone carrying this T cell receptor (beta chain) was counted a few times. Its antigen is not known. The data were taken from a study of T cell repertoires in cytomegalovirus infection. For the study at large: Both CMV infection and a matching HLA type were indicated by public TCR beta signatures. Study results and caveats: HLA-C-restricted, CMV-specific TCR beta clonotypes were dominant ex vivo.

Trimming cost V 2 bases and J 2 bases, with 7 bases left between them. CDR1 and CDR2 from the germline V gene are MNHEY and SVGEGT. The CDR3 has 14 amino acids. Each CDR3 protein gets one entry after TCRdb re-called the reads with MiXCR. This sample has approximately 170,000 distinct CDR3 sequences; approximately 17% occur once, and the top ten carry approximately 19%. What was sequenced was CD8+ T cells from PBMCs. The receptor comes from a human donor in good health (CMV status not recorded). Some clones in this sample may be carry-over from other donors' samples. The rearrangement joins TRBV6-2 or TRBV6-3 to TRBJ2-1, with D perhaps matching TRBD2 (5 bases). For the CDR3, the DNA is TGTGCCAGCAGTTACGTAGCGACCTACAATGAGCAGTTCTTC. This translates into CASSYVATYNEQFF.